The 19 T cell receptor beta chains in this list originate from one sample, sequenced in a study of a mutant IDH1 vaccine in newly diagnosed glioma. Assay: immunoSEQ multiplex PCR; the TCRdb copy retains only in-frame clones and omits some. The sample contains 70,000 to 100,000 clones, 90% to 95% of which appear only once. Noted time point: week 5, during vaccination. Each dose of the vaccine consisted of 300 ug of mutant IDH1 20-mer peptide, with topical imiquimod. These TCRs' antigens remain unknown. This specimen consisted of PBMCs, obtained from a glioma patient whose treatment included an IDH1 peptide vaccine. The receptors originated from a woman between 50 and 59 years old with glioma.

The chain recombines TRBV27 with TRBJ2-2, with 10 bases matching TRBD1. The CDR3 runs 18 residues. CDR1 MNHEY and CDR2 SMNVEV come from the germline V gene (reference sequence). Trimming cost V 8 bases and J 6 bases; bases outside gene matches: 18. The DNA of the CDR3 is TGTGCCAGCCGTATCTCCCCCCGGGACAGGGGTCGATCCGGGGAGCTGTTTTTT. It translates to CASRISPRDRGRSGELFF.

The V gene is TRBV11-2, the J gene TRBJ2-1; TRBD2 matches at 9 bases. The germline CDR1 and CDR2 sequences are SGHAT and FQNNGV. V shed 6 bases, J shed 7 bases, and the junction held 4 bases outside the gene matches. The CDR3 consists of 13 residues. CDR3 amino acids: CASRETSGNEQFF. The CDR3 nucleotides are TGTGCCAGCAGGGAGACTAGCGGTAATGAGCAGTTCTTC.

In its sample, this clone was seen once. This sequence joins TRBV30 and TRBJ1-6; no firm D call. V dropped 1 base and J dropped 10 bases, with 11 bases sitting between them. Germline values: CDR1 GTSNPN, CDR2 SVGIG (reference sequence). The CDR3 is 13 amino acids. Written as DNA, the CDR3 is TGTGCCTGGAGTGGGAAAGGACCCTCACCCCTCCACTTT. Its translation: CAWSGKGPSPLHF.

This chain uses TRBV9 with TRBJ2-5; 12 bases fit TRBD2. The DNA end is more similar to TRBJ2-7, so the J call may be wrong. Germline V gene sequence: CDR1 SGDLS, CDR2 YYNGEE. The CDR3 runs to 15 residues. Here the CDR3 reads CASSVTSGGTYEQYF. In DNA form, the CDR3 reads TGTGCCAGCAGCGTGACTAGCGGGGGAACCTACGAGCAGTACTTC.

V gene TRBV28 combines with J gene TRBJ1-5; unclear D gene. CDR1 is MDHEN, CDR2 SYDVKM, per germline. Trimming took 2 bases from V and 7 from J, leaving 12 bases between them. The length of the CDR3 is 14 residues. CDR3: CASSLARVGQPQHF. The CDR3 bases are TGTGCCAGCAGTTTAGCGAGGGTCGGGCAGCCCCAGCATTTT.

This chain connects TRBV9 to TRBJ2-1; 14 positions match TRBD2. After removal of 4 bases from V and 7 bases from J, the junction contained 7 bases not matched to a gene. This CDR3 has 16 residues. Per the germline V gene, CDR1 is SGDLS and CDR2 is YYNGEE. This chain's CDR3 is CASSKGTSGSVNEQFF. The CDR3 DNA sequence: TGTGCCAGCAGCAAAGGGACTAGCGGGAGTGTGAATGAGCAGTTCTTC.

This clone was counted only a few times. This chain joins TRBV5-1 and TRBJ2-3, with TRBD2 as a possible D gene (6 bases). There are 14 residues in the CDR3. V lost 5 bases and J lost 0, with 10 bases in between. Germline V lookup: CDR1 SGHRS, CDR2 YFSETQ. CDR3: CASRSSVSTDTQYF. CDR3 DNA: TGCGCCAGCAGGTCTAGCGTTAGCACAGATACGCAGTATTTT.

This clone appeared a single time. The chain uses TRBV7-2 and TRBJ2-7; 7 positions agree with TRBD2. J gave up 4 bases and V 2 bases, and 8 bases lay outside the gene matches. In germline, CDR1 is SGHTA, CDR2 FQGNSA. The CDR3 consists of 15 residues. The CDR3 region has the DNA TGTGCCAGCAGCTTAAATCCTAGCGGAATGTACGAGCAGTACTTC. Amino acid sequence: CASSLNPSGMYEQYF.

The V gene is TRBV7-2, the J gene TRBJ2-5; D possibly corresponds to TRBD2 (5 bases). Between the trimmed V and J ends, which lost 6 bases and 2 bases, there was a span of 13 bases. Looked up from germline, CDR1 is SGHTA and CDR2 is FQGNSA. The CDR3 length is 14 residues. CDR3 nucleotides: TGTGCCAGCAGGAGACGACTAATTCAAGAGACCCAGTACTTC. It yields the protein CASRRRLIQETQYF. Full variable domain (remainder filled in from reference TRBV7-2 and TRBJ2-5): GAGVSQSPSNKVTEKGKDVELRCDPISGHTALYWYRQSLGQGLEFLIYFQGNSAPDKSGLPSDRFSAERTGGSVSTLTIQRTQQEDSAVYLCASRRRLIQETQYFGPGTRLLVL.

Comment on this clone: The junction differs from germline at one of its ends, possibly a read error. CDR3 coding DNA: TGCAGCGTTGAAGATCGACAGGGAATCTCCTTC. Translated: CSVEDRQGISF. The V call is TRBV29-1, the J call TRBJ1-2; 7 bases map to TRBD1. CDR1 is SQVTM and CDR2 is ANQGSEA in the germline V gene. This CDR3 region has 11 residues.

V and J are TRBV18 and TRBJ1-5; D may be TRBD1 (5 bases). Looked up from germline, CDR1 is KGHSH and CDR2 is LQKENI. This CDR3 spans 13 amino acids. V shed 3 bases and J shed 4 bases, with 7 bases lying between them. For the CDR3, the DNA is TGTGCCAGCTCACCGGCAGGGAATCAGCCCCAGCATTTT. As protein: CASSPAGNQPQHF.

The gene calls are TRBV5-4 and TRBJ2-2; no firm D call. This CDR3 comprises 17 residues. V lost 4 bases, J lost 6 bases, and 22 bases lay in between. Per germline, CDR1 SGHNT and CDR2 YYREEE (reference sequence). CDR3 region: CASSPSPVRSGSGELFF. CDR3 in DNA: TGTGCCAGCAGCCCCTCCCCGGTTCGGAGTGGATCCGGGGAGCTGTTTTTT. Full variable domain (remainder filled in from reference TRBV5-4 and TRBJ2-2): ETGVTQSPTHLIKTRGQQVTLRCSSQSGHNTVSWYQQALGQGPQFIFQYYREEENGRGNFPPRFSGLQFPNYSSELNVNALELDDSALYLCASSPSPVRSGSGELFFGEGSRLTVL.

The chain carries TRBV9 and TRBJ1-4; no firm D call. The V end lost 0 bases, the J end lost 3 bases, and 9 bases lay between the germline ends. The germline CDR1 and CDR2 sequences are SGDLS and YYNGEE. The CDR3 covers 15 residues. CDR3 in DNA: TGTGCCAGCAGCGTAGAGGTCAGTCCTAATGAAAAACTGTTTTTT. It translates to CASSVEVSPNEKLFF.

The chain joins TRBV9 to TRBJ1-2, with 7 positions matching TRBD1. The J segment lost 3 bases and the V segment lost 4 bases, leaving 12 bases of the junction unmatched. The CDR3 runs to 16 residues. Germline CDR1 and CDR2: SGDLS and YYNGEE. The CDR3 DNA is TGTGCCAGCAGCTACGATCACAGGGGAACTGACTATGGCTACACCTTC. Translated, it gives CASSYDHRGTDYGYTF.

The chain uses TRBV5-4 and TRBJ2-7; the D gene is possibly TRBD1 (6 bases). The germline V gene encodes CDR1 SGHNT and CDR2 YYREEE (reference sequence). V lost 0 bases to trimming and J lost 5 bases, with 18 bases between them. The CDR3 totals 16 residues. CDR3 sequence: CASSLGLGQSLDEQYF. The CDR3 bases are TGTGCCAGCAGCTTGGGGCTAGGACAGAGTTTGGACGAGCAGTACTTC.

For the CDR3, the DNA is TGTGCCAGTAGATTGACAGGGGACACCGGGGAGCTGTTTTTT. Translated: CASRLTGDTGELFF. The J gene is TRBJ2-2, the V gene TRBV19; 8 bases are shared with TRBD1. Losses at the gene ends were 6 bases for V and 3 bases for J; bases not matched to a gene: 3. The germline gives CDR1 LNHDA, CDR2 SQIVND (reference sequence). The length of the CDR3 is 14 residues.

V usage is TRBV6-5 and J usage is TRBJ2-1, with 12 bases aligning to TRBD2. The CDR3 length is 14 residues. The junction had 1 base not matched to a gene; V was cut back by 5 bases and J by 5 bases. Germline assignment: CDR1 MNHEY and CDR2 SVGAGI. CDR3 in amino acids: CASSRLAGDNEQFF. In DNA form, the CDR3 reads TGTGCCAGCAGTCGACTAGCGGGAGACAATGAGCAGTTCTTC.

CDR3 residues: CASSLSFQSPSYEQYF. The CDR3 coding sequence is TGTGCCAGCAGTTTATCGTTCCAATCCCCCTCCTACGAGCAGTACTTC. This chain connects TRBV27 to TRBJ2-5; no reliable D call. The J call may not be correct, given that the DNA end is closer to TRBJ2-7. The CDR3 spans 16 residues. Germline values: CDR1 MNHEY, CDR2 SMNVEV (reference sequence).

The V call is TRBV5-1, the J call TRBJ2-5; 8 positions match TRBD1. Germline CDR1 and CDR2: SGHRS and YFSETQ. The trim removed 4 bases at V and 4 bases at J, leaving 3 bases unmatched. There are 13 residues in the CDR3. In nucleotides, the CDR3 is TGCGCCAGCAGCCCGGGGACAGGAGAGACCCAGTACTTC. Its translation is CASSPGTGETQYF.